This TCR beta chain was found in a study of a mutant IDH1 vaccine in newly diagnosed glioma. Across the whole study: An approximately 62% male, approximately 38% female split and a mean age of approximately 40 years characterized treated patients. V12 fell at week 35 and V13, the study end, at week 47. Before enrollment, patients got radiotherapy alone, temozolomide alone, or mostly the combination.

Only in-frame clones appear in the TCRdb table, and some are missing; sequencing was by immunoSEQ multiplex PCR. The sample has about 54,000 clones, roughly 84% seen once. Described time point: week 35, safety follow-up. The content of each vaccine dose was 300 ug of mutant IDH1 20-mer peptide, and topical imiquimod accompanied it. At weeks 1, 3, 5, 7, 11, 15, 19 and 23, patients received a vaccination, eight in all. A note on this clone: The target antigen is unknown.

The CDR3 has 15 amino acids. J was trimmed by 8 bases and V by 5 bases; bases with no gene match: 7. The germline CDR1 and CDR2 sequences are SEHNR and FQNEAQ (reference sequence). This TCR came from a woman aged 18-29 years with glioma. This sequence joins TRBV7-9 and TRBJ1-4, with 11 nucleotides matching TRBD1. Source: PBMCs, taken from a glioma patient whose treatment included an IDH1 peptide vaccine. The CDR3 here is CASSPAGTGGEKLFF. The DNA for the CDR3 is TGTGCCAGCAGCCCCGCCGGGACAGGGGGAGAAAAACTGTTTTTT.